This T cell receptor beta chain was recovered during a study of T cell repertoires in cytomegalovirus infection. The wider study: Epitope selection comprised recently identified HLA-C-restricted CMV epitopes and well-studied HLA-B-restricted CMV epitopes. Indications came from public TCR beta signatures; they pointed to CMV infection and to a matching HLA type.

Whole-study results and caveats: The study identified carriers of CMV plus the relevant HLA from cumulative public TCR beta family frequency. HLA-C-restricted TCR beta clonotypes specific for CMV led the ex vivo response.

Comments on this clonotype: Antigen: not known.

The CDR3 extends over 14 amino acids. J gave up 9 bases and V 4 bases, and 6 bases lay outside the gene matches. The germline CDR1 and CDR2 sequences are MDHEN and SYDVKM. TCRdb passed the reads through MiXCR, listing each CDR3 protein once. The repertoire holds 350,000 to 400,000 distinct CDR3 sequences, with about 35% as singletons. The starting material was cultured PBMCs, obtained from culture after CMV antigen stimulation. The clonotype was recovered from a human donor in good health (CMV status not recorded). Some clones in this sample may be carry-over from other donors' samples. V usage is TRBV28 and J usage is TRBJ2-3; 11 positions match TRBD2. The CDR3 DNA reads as TGTGCCAGCAGTTCACCCGGGACTAGCGGCACGCAGTATTTT. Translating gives CASSSPGTSGTQYF.